Each of the 2 T cell receptor beta chains below was sequenced from the same sample in a study of T cells in localized non-small cell lung cancer. The method was immunoSEQ multiplex PCR; TCRdb's version includes in-frame clones alone and lacks a portion of them. Here the sample spans around 19,000 clones, approximately 87% being singletons. The material sequenced was PBMCs, taken before any cancer treatment. These receptors came from a man between 40 and 69 years old with stage II squamous cell lung carcinoma.

The CDR3 DNA is TGTGCCAGCAGCTCGCCCTGGGGAAACAATGAGCAGTTCTTC. Residues: CASSSPWGNNEQFF. The V gene is TRBV7-2, the J gene TRBJ2-1, with D unresolved. Germline loops: CDR1 SGHTA, CDR2 FQGNSA. Trimming cost V 4 bases and J 5 bases, with 12 bases left between them. CDR3 size: 14 residues.

The rearrangement joins TRBV7-9 to TRBJ2-6; D gene uncertain. Germline CDR1 reads SEHNR; CDR2 reads FQNEAQ (reference sequence). V was cut by 0 bases and J by 0 bases, with 3 bases left in between. The CDR3 contains 15 residues. Written as DNA, the CDR3 is TGTGCCAGCAGCTTAGCGACCTCTGGGGCCAACGTCCTGACTTTC. This codes for CASSLATSGANVLTF. The whole variable domain, remainder taken from reference TRBV7-9 and TRBJ2-6, is DTGVSQNPRHKITKRGQNVTFRCDPISEHNRLYWYRQTLGQGPEFLTYFQNEAQLEKSRLLSDRFSAERPKGSFSTLEIQRTEQGDSAMYLCASSLATSGANVLTFGAGSRLTVL.